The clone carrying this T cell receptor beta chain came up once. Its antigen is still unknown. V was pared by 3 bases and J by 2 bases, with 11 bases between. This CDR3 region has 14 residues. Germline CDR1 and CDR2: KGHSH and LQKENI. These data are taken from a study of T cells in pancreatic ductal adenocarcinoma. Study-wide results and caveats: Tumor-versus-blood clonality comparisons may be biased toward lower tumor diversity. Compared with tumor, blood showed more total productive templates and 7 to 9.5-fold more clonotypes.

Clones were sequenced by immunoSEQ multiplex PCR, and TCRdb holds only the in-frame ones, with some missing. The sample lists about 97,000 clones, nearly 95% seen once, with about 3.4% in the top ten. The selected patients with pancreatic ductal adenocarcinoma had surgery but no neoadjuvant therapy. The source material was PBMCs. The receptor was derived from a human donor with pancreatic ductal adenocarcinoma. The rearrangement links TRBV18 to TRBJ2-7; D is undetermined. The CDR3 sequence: CASSPKTPTYEQYF. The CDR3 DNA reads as TGTGCCAGCTCACCGAAGACTCCTACCTACGAGCAGTACTTC.